This T cell receptor (beta chain) was retrieved from a study of T cells in Graves' hyperthyroidism and ophthalmopathy. The study's findings and limits: In the blood, most expanded thyroid clonotypes above 0.001 appeared as well. The model forecast ophthalmopathy, anticipating it by a median around 6.4 months before onset.

From RNA transcripts, TCR beta CDR3 regions were amplified. In the first-round RT-PCR of the TCR CDR3, the HTBI primer set was used. TCRdb re-derived calls from the multiplex PCR reads in MiXCR, one entry per CDR3 protein. The table includes a few hundred thousand distinct CDR3 sequences, approximately 15% detected once. Regarding this clonotype: The target antigen is unknown. One base away lies a much larger clone, so this may be a sequencing read error.

The CDR3 spans 13 residues. Germline CDR1 SEHNR, CDR2 FQNEAQ (reference sequence). Isolation of PBMCs was performed on around 9.3 ml fresh peripheral blood. Input material: blood. This chain connects TRBV7-9 to TRBJ2-7; D is undetermined. This receptor was identified in a woman aged 25 to 39 with Graves' hyperthyroidism. For the CDR3, the DNA is TGTGTCAGCAGCTCCCTAGGGTCCTACGAGCAGTACTTC. Translating it yields CVSSSLGSYEQYF. Full variable domain (rest looked up from reference TRBV7-9 and TRBJ2-7): DTGVSQNPRHKITKRGQNVTFRCDPISEHNRLYWYRQTLGQGPEFLTYFQNEAQLEKSRLLSDRFSAERPKGSFSTLEIQRTEQGDSAMYLCVSSSLGSYEQYFGPGTRLTVT.